The 15 T cell receptor beta chains below come from one sample, sequenced in a study of tumor and adjacent non-tumor tissue in lung cancer. Three rounds of nested PCR, following a modified ARM-PCR protocol, produced the TCRbeta library. Via MiXCR, TCRdb re-called the multiplex PCR reads, giving one row per CDR3 protein. The sample comprises under 100,000 distinct CDR3 sequences, 61% of which are singletons, and around 14% rests with the top ten. The template was RNA from unsorted bulk tissue. The sequencing sample was made of lung tumor tissue. The receptors come from a man between 65 and 85 years old with non-small cell lung cancer.

On this clonotype itself: One end of the junction is discordant with germline, which a read error may explain. The chain recombines TRBV5-1 with TRBJ2-6; the match to TRBD1 covers 9 bases. The CDR3 length is 20 residues. The germline V gene has CDR1 SGHRS and CDR2 YFSETQ. The CDR3 spells CTSSLGGQGFSLGGANVLTF. In nucleotides, the CDR3 is TGCACCAGCAGCTTGGGGGGACAGGGTTTTTCCCTCGGAGGGGCCAACGTCCTGACTTTC.

A single count supports this clonotype. This likely comes from a read error, as the CDR3 has no conserved phenylalanine or tryptophan at its end. This chain uses TRBV29-1 with TRBJ2-1; D is uncertain. The germline CDR1 and CDR2 sequences are SQVTM and ANQGSEA. V gave up 5 bases and J gave up 1 base, with 12 bases separating them. This CDR3 region has 14 residues. The CDR3: CSVLTYSSYNEQFL. The CDR3 DNA is TGCAGCGTTCTTACCTACAGTTCCTACAATGAGCAGTTCTTA.

V gene TRBV27 combines with J gene TRBJ2-7; D gene unclear. Germline values: CDR1 MNHEY, CDR2 SMNVEV (reference sequence). CDR3 length: 15 residues. Trimming stripped 2 bases from V and 2 bases from J, with 13 bases between. The CDR3 region is CASSLGWQRTYEQYF. DNA of the CDR3: TGTGCCAGCAGTTTAGGCTGGCAGAGAACCTACGAGCAGTACTTC.

On this clonotype: This sequence may be a read error, since a much larger clone differs from it by one base. This sequence joins TRBV20-1 and TRBJ2-1; tentatively, D is TRBD2 (5 bases). The CDR3 is 15 amino acids. Trimming shortened V by 6 bases and J by 9 bases, and 24 bases separated the two germline ends. Per the germline V gene, CDR1 is DFQATT and CDR2 is SNEGSKA (reference sequence). CDR3 protein: CSARRPNGILSEQFF. The CDR3 DNA is TGCAGTGCCCGAAGGCCTAACGGGATCTTAAGTGAGCAGTTCTTC.

Ten or more counts support this clonotype. Being one base from a much bigger clone, this may be a read error. The CDR3 carries no conserved terminal phenylalanine or tryptophan, so it likely arises from a read error. CDR3 amino acids: CASSLGLAGHETQYL. Here the CDR3 DNA reads TGTGCCAGCAGCTTAGGACTCGCCGGGCATGAGACCCAGTACCTC. The rearrangement uses TRBV11-2 and TRBJ2-5; D remains unclear. This CDR3 has 15 residues. In germline, CDR1 is SGHAT, CDR2 FQNNGV. V lost 1 base, J lost 5 bases, and 14 bases lay in between.

About this clonotype itself: Because the CDR3 is missing its conserved closing phenylalanine or tryptophan, this is likely a read error. This chain joins TRBV20-1 and TRBJ2-7, with D possibly being TRBD2 (5 bases). The CDR3 is made up of 12 amino acids. From germline, CDR1 is DFQATT and CDR2 SNEGSKA (reference sequence). The CDR3 coding sequence is TGCAATGCTATGGAGGACGACTACGAGCAGTACTAC. It codes for CNAMEDDYEQYY.

This clonotype was observed many times. The rearrangement uses TRBV10-1 and TRBJ2-3, with D hard to call. CDR1 WNHNN and CDR2 SYGVQD come from the germline V gene (reference sequence). V lost 7 bases, J lost 9 bases, and 17 bases lay in between. This CDR3 contains 13 residues. In nucleotides, the CDR3 is TGCGCCAGCAACGATGTGGATGAGAGGACGCAGTATTTT. It is translated as CASNDVDERTQYF.

This clonotype has just a few counts. The junction and the germline gene differ at one end; a read error may be behind it. The rearrangement links TRBV4-1 to TRBJ2-3, with a possible D match to TRBD2 (6 bases). The CDR3 spans 16 residues. Germline assignment: CDR1 MGHRA and CDR2 YSYEKL. CDR3 amino acids: CASSRGLSSSTDTRYF. The CDR3 coding sequence is TGCGCCAGCAGCCGGGGACTTAGTTCTAGCACAGATACGCGGTATTTT.

This clonotype showed up just once. The junction departs from germline at one end; a sequencing error may be responsible. The CDR3 here is CASSPREGFDSPLHF. CDR3 nucleotides: TGCGCCAGTAGCCCCAGGGAGGGCTTCGATTCACCCCTCCACTTT. V and J are TRBV4-1 and TRBJ1-6; D might be TRBD1 (5 bases). Germline CDR1 is MGHRA and CDR2 is YSYEKL. This CDR3 region has 15 residues.

This clonotype was seen ten or more times. This rearrangement joins TRBV5-1 to TRBJ2-3, with a weak D call TRBD1 (6 bases). V lost 0 bases and J lost 1, with 6 bases in between. Germline CDR1 is SGHRS and CDR2 is YFSETQ. The CDR3 consists of 14 residues. The CDR3 spells CASSLDRGTDTQYF. In nucleotides, the CDR3 is TGCGCCAGCAGCTTGGACAGGGGCACAGATACGCAGTATTTT. Based on the CDR3 plus reference TRBV5-1 and TRBJ2-3, the full variable domain is KAGVTQTPRYLIKTRGQQVTLSCSPISGHRSVSWYQQTPGQGLQFLFEYFSETQRNKGNFPGRFSGRQFSNSRSEMNVSTLELGDSALYLCASSLDRGTDTQYFGPGTRLTVL.

V usage is TRBV12-3 or TRBV12-4 and J usage is TRBJ2-1; 8 bases map to TRBD2. The V gene end was trimmed by 3 bases and the J gene end by 10 bases; junction bases not matched to a gene: 8. The CDR3 sequence is 14 residues long. The CDR3 sequence: CASSLGREGGEQFF. Here the CDR3 DNA reads TGTGCCAGCAGTTTGGGACGGGAGGGAGGCGAGCAGTTCTTC.

Notes on this clonotype: A much larger clone is a single base away; this may be a read error. This sequence joins TRBV5-4 and TRBJ1-2, with D unclear. This CDR3 spans 13 amino acids. Germline CDR1 is SGHNT and CDR2 is YYREEE (reference sequence). V was clipped by 4 bases and J by 4 bases, with 11 bases between them. The CDR3 loop is CASSLAGPYGYTF. Written as DNA, the CDR3 is TGTGCCAGCAGCCTTGCAGGACCCTATGGCTACACCTTC.

Turning to this clonotype: A much larger clonotype is one base distant, so this may be a read error. This is likely a read error, given that the CDR3 carries no conserved phenylalanine or tryptophan at its end. The chain uses TRBV6-5 and TRBJ2-2; D perhaps matches TRBD1 (6 bases). CDR3 size: 14 residues. Between the trimmed V and J ends, which lost 2 bases and 4 bases, there was a span of 8 bases. Per germline, CDR1 MNHEY and CDR2 SVGAGI. The CDR3 sequence is CASSYLRGTGELFS. The DNA for the CDR3 is TGTGCCAGCAGTTACCTCAGGGGCACCGGGGAGCTGTTTTCT.

This chain links TRBV20-1 with TRBJ2-5, with unresolved D. The CDR3 extends over 13 amino acids. Germline V gene data show CDR1 as DFQATT and CDR2 as SNEGSKA (reference sequence). V lost 6 bases, J lost 5 bases, and 16 bases lay in between. CDR3 amino acids: CSAPILGQETQYF. CDR3 nucleotides: TGCAGTGCCCCCATCTTAGGCCAGGAGACCCAGTACTTC.

This clonotype came up many times. V is TRBV7-9 and J is TRBJ2-7, with unresolved D. The V end was cut by 10 bases, the J end by 3 bases, with 19 bases between. The CDR3 has 14 residues. From germline, CDR1 is SEHNR and CDR2 FQNEAQ (reference sequence). In nucleotides, the CDR3 is TGTGCCACGCAACCTGCCCCTACCAGCTACGAGCAGTACTTC. This translates into CATQPAPTSYEQYF.